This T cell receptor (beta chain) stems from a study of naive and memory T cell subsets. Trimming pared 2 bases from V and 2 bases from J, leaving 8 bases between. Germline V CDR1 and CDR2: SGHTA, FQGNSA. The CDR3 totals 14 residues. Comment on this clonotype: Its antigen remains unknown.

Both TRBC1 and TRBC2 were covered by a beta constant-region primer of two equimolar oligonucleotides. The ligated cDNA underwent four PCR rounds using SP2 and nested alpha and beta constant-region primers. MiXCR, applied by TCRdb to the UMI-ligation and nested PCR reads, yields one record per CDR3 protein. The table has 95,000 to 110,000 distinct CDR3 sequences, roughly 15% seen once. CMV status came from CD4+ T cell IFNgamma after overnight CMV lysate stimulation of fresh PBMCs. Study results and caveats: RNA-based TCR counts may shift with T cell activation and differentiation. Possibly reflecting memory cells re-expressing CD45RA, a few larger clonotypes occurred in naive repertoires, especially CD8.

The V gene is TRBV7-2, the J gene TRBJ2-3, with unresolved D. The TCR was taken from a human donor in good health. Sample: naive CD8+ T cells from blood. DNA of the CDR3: TGTGCCAGCAGCTTAATTACCTTCACAGATACGCAGTATTTT. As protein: CASSLITFTDTQYF. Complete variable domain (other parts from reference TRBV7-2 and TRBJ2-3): GAGVSQSPSNKVTEKGKDVELRCDPISGHTALYWYRQSLGQGLEFLIYFQGNSAPDKSGLPSDRFSAERTGGSVSTLTIQRTQQEDSAVYLCASSLITFTDTQYFGPGTRLTVL.